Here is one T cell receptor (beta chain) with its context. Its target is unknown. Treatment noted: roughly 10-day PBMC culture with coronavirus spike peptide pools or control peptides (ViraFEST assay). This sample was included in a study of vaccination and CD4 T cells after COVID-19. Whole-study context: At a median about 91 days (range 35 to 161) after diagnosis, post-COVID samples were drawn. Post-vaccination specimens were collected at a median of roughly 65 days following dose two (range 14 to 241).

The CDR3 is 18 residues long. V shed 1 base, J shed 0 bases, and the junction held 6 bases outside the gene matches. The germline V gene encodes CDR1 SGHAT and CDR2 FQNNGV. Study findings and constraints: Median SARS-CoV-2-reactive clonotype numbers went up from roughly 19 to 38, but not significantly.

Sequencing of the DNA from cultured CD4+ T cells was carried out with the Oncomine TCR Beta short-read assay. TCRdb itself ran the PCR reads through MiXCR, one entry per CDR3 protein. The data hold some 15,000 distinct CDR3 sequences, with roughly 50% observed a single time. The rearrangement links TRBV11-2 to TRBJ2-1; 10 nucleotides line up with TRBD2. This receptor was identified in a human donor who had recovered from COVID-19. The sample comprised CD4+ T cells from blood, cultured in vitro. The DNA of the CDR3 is TGTGCCAGCAGCTTAGGTAGGACTAGCGGTAGCTCCTACAATGAGCAGTTCTTC. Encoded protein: CASSLGRTSGSSYNEQFF. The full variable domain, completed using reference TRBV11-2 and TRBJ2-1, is EAGVAQSPRYKIIEKRQSVAFWCNPISGHATLYWYQQILGQGPKLLIQFQNNGVVDDSQLPKDRFSAERLKGVDSTLKIQPAKLEDSAVYLCASSLGRTSGSSYNEQFFGPGTRLTVL.